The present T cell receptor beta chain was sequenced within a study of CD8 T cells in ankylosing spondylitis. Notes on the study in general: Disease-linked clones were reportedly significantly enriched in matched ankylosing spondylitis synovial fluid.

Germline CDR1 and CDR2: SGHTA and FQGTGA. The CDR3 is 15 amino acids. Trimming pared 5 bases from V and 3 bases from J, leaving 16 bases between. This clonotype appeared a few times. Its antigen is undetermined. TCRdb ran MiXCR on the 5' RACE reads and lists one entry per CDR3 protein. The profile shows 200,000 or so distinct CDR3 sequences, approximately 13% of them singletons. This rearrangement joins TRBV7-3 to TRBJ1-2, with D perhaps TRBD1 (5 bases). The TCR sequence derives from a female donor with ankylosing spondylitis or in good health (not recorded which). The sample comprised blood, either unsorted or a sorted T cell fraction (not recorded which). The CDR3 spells CASSPTRDSHYGYTF. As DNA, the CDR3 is TGTGCCAGCAGCCCTACAAGAGACAGTCACTATGGCTACACCTTC.